One T cell receptor (beta chain) is described in this entry. The specificity of this receptor is unknown. There are no base qualities to consult, and no much larger clone falls within one base. Whole blood was collected in K2EDTA tubes by collaborating institutions according to the institutions' own protocols. For TCRbeta analysis, collaborator samples were shipped as frozen whole blood, as isolated PBMCs, or as DNA extracted from either sample type. Taken from the germline V gene, the CDR1 and CDR2 loops are LGHNA and YSLEER. Ends trimmed: V by 0 bases, J by 4 bases; bases unmatched to a gene: 6. The CDR3 contains 17 residues, cysteine and phenylalanine counted. This entry keeps only the CDR3 DNA: 51 bases, framed from base 1. The data derive from a study of blood T cell repertoires in COVID-19 (TCRdb year 2020). Notes on the research overall: Samples from collaborators originated in the United States, Italy and Spain and spanned both the acute and convalescent phases of COVID-19. The material from the prospective study consisted of cDNA or gDNA derived from T cells, B-cell-depleted T cells, or PBMCs. Subjects who had been exposed to COVID-19, were actively infected with it, or had recovered from it provided the deeply sampled blood TCRbeta repertoires that made up the dataset. The repertoires were released in a freely available public database intended as a resource for research on the immune response to SARS-CoV-2. Samples came from the ongoing ImmuneRACE study (first 160 participants) plus 1,254 subjects from 6 global collaborators. Sample metadata almost always included a de-identified subject ID, COVID-19 status, age in years and sex. Where available, HLA class I and class II types were taken from metadata supplied by the sample provider and were not determined by assay-based typing. What the research found in general, with its limitations: The quantity of clinical and demographic metadata differed by source and by participant and was supplied without curation.

TCRbeta CDR3 regions were amplified from genomic DNA using the immunoSEQ Assay, a bias-controlled multiplex PCR. Per the authors' processing: The number of nucleated cells in each sample was estimated by amplification of reference gene primers within the assay. To quantify the absolute abundance of each unique TCRbeta CDR3 rearrangement, sequence reads were collapsed and filtered. For each sample, productive Simpson clonality was calculated as the square root of Simpson's diversity index across productive rearrangements. This is the immuneACCESS table as TCRdb keeps it, with only in-frame sequences that have V and J called. A part of the clones is gone; compared with another copy, unresolved V genes explain less than half, and the rest is unexplained. D and trimming were read from the DNA, whereas the V and J calls and clone size are those reported in that table. The sample contains over 250,000 clones, around 89% of them found a single time. Jointly, the top ten make up 12% of the sample.

The chain couples TRBV4-3 to TRBJ2-2, with 9 junctional bases fitting TRBD1. This sequence was found in a woman aged 55-70 years with acute or convalescent COVID-19. Sequences were obtained from peripheral blood. CDR3 reads: CASSQDKGQGRTGELFF. The nucleotide sequence is TGCGCCAGCAGCCAAGATAAGGGACAGGGTCGCACCGGGGAGCTGTTTTTT.